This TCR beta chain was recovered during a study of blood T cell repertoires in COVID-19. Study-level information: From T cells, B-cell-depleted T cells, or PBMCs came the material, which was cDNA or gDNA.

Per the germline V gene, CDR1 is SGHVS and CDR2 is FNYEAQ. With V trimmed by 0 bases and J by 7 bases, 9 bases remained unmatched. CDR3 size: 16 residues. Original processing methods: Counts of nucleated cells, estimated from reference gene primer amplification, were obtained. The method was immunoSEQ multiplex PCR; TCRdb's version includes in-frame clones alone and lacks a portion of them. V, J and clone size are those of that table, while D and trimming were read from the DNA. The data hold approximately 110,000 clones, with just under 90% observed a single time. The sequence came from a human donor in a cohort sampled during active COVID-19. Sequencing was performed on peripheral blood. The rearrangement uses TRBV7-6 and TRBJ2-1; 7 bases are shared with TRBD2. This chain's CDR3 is CASSLALGRGGNEQFF. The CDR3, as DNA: TGTGCCAGCAGCTTAGCGTTGGGACGGGGAGGGAATGAGCAGTTCTTC.